A selection of T cell receptor beta chains follows, all from one sample in a study of blood T cell repertoires in COVID-19. Some clones are missing from TCRdb's copy, which holds only in-frame ones; the method was immunoSEQ multiplex PCR. The sample shows about 300,000 clones, about 89% of them seen only once. Material for sequencing was PBMCs or T cells enriched from blood (not recorded which). The receptors here all came from a woman in her late teens or twenties who had recovered from COVID-19. The CDR3 runs from the conserved cysteine through the conserved F or W. Fields, in order: J gene, CDR3 length, V gene, CDR3 protein.

J gene: TRBJ2-7
CDR3 length: 11
V gene: TRBV20-1
CDR3 protein: CSAQRTYEQYF

J gene: TRBJ1-5
CDR3 length: 15
V gene: TRBV27
CDR3 protein: CASGFPGFSNQPQHF

J gene: TRBJ1-2
CDR3 length: 11
V gene: TRBV29-1
CDR3 protein: CSVPEDYGYTF

J gene: TRBJ2-7
CDR3 length: 17
V gene: TRBV3-1/TRBV3-2
CDR3 protein: CASSQLTTGTSSYEQYF

J gene: TRBJ2-7
CDR3 length: 14
V gene: TRBV27
CDR3 protein: CATRLAGSLGEQYF

J gene: TRBJ1-5
CDR3 length: 12
V gene: TRBV3-1/TRBV3-2
CDR3 protein: CASSQAFQPQHF

J gene: TRBJ2-3
CDR3 length: 17
V gene: TRBV25-1
CDR3 protein: CASSIPGLGPYTDTQYF

J gene: TRBJ2-1
CDR3 length: 20
V gene: TRBV4-1
CDR3 protein: CASSQAPTSGGFSSYNEQFF

J gene: TRBJ2-1
CDR3 length: 16
V gene: TRBV28
CDR3 protein: CASSFPGLAGYNEQFF

J gene: TRBJ1-6
CDR3 length: 15
V gene: TRBV3-1/TRBV3-2
CDR3 protein: CASSHGQAGGSPLHF